This is a list of T cell receptor beta chains from one sample in a study of shared clonotypes between healthy human individuals. Assay used: immunoSEQ multiplex PCR; TCRdb lists only in-frame clones, some missing. The data contain about 2.3 million clones, 85% to 95% of them singletons. The source material was naive CD4+ T cells from PBMCs. The receptors originated from a man aged 18 to 29 in good health. Some clones in this sample may be carry-over from other donors' samples. The conserved cysteine and the conserved F or W are not part of the CDR3 here. A D gene is named only where the DNA matches it firmly. Where a row states a size, it is once, few, many or the class of an expanded clone; other rows omit it.

size,D,V,J,CDR3
.,.,TRBV18,TRBJ2-5,ASRSPGEETQY
.,TRBD2,TRBV11-3,TRBJ2-1,ASSLRSGSADEQF
.,TRBD2,TRBV5-1,TRBJ2-1,ASSLVVTGGNEQF
.,.,TRBV11-2,TRBJ2-3,ASSSSTWSSFYTDTQY
.,TRBD1,TRBV7-2,TRBJ1-5,ASSSTGAGQPQH
once,.,TRBV27,TRBJ2-5,ASRLRGKETQY
once,TRBD2,TRBV2,TRBJ2-7,ARELAGSSYEQY
.,.,TRBV4-3,TRBJ2-7,ASSQDLASYEQY
.,TRBD2,TRBV7-2,TRBJ2-7,ASSFHSAGDAYEQY
.,.,TRBV25-1,TRBJ2-2,ASRGQAFGELF
.,.,TRBV28,TRBJ2-5,ASSSGQVGRETQY
.,.,TRBV4-1,TRBJ2-7,ASSQDQRVYEQY
few,.,TRBV2,TRBJ1-2,ASRRRNFDT
.,TRBD1,TRBV28,TRBJ2-7,ASRRQGRDEQY
once,.,TRBV28,TRBJ2-7,ASSEPVGGHEQY
.,.,TRBV5-4,TRBJ1-5,ASSLDGTLYSNQPQH
.,.,TRBV4-1,TRBJ1-1,ASSPLGRGRNTEAF
.,TRBD1,TRBV5-1,TRBJ1-2,ASRAGQGMGYT
.,.,TRBV10-2,TRBJ2-7,ASSDSERPY
.,TRBD2,TRBV5-1,TRBJ2-3,ASSFGTSGRGDTQY
.,TRBD1,TRBV6-5,TRBJ2-7,ASRYSGTGVSYEQY
.,TRBD1,TRBV2,TRBJ2-7,ASSEQGAGYEQY
.,.,TRBV28,TRBJ1-5,ASGGHRDSNQPQH
once,.,TRBV30,TRBJ2-2,AWSVLTGELF
.,.,TRBV7-3,TRBJ2-7,ASSLQRNYEQY
.,TRBD2,TRBV10-1,TRBJ2-2,ASSGSGTSDLGELF
few,.,TRBV28,TRBJ1-5,ATGGGRQPQH
.,.,TRBV11-2,TRBJ2-7,ASSISVGVEQY
.,.,TRBV7-3,TRBJ1-1,ASSSNGGSTEAF
.,.,TRBV7-9,TRBJ1-4,ASSLRQASNEKLF
.,.,TRBV30,TRBJ2-1,AWSGYSGSSYNEQF
.,.,TRBV9,TRBJ2-5,ASSVSHSQETQY
.,.,TRBV10-1,TRBJ2-2,ASSESGLNANTGELF
.,TRBD2,TRBV10-3,TRBJ2-5,AISTASGKVGETQY
.,TRBD1,TRBV10-3,TRBJ1-1,AISGQGGTEAF
.,TRBD1,TRBV2,TRBJ1-1,ASTLDRGGAEAF
.,TRBD1,TRBV4-1,TRBJ2-7,ASSPLGQGTPYEQY
.,.,TRBV30,TRBJ2-1,AYESAEPYNEQF
.,TRBD1,TRBV7-3,TRBJ2-7,ASSRDRGQEQY
.,.,TRBV18,TRBJ2-2,ASSTGAGSNTGELF
.,.,TRBV6-5,TRBJ1-2,ASSQRGIDYGYT
.,.,TRBV5-6,TRBJ1-2,ASSTYRLSEDYGYT
.,.,TRBV7-3,TRBJ2-7,ASSLRPVGGYEQY
.,TRBD2,TRBV18,TRBJ2-7,ASSPFFVAGGFYEQY
.,.,TRBV7-6,TRBJ1-5,ASSLGSGIMGPQH
.,TRBD1,TRBV28,TRBJ1-5,ASSLPRQGWQPQH
.,.,TRBV16,TRBJ1-2,ASSPQRGGIDGYT
.,TRBD1,TRBV29-1,TRBJ2-2,SVGSRQGDTGELF
.,.,TRBV28,TRBJ1-5,ASRQDQPQH
.,.,TRBV4-2,TRBJ2-5,ASSQGPRETQY
.,.,TRBV7-2,TRBJ2-1,ASSTDLFYNEQF
.,.,TRBV27,TRBJ1-2,ASSPQYSYGYT
.,TRBD2,TRBV5-1,TRBJ2-7,ASSIGLAGAVYEQY